These T cell receptor beta chains were read from a single sample in a study of Ad26.COV2.S vaccination and SARS-CoV-2 variants. The assay was immunoSEQ multiplex PCR, and TCRdb's table has in-frame clones only and misses some. The data show about 350,000 clones, with 86% seen just once and around 10% held by the top ten. The sample consisted of peripheral blood, taken in a trial of Ad26.COV2.S vaccine versus placebo. These receptors originate from a person between 18 and 65 years old who received the Ad26.COV2.S COVID-19 vaccine or a placebo. Each CDR3 is given with its conserved first and last residue. D genes are given only for firm matches. Clone sizes are given selectively: once, few, many, or a class where the clone is expanded.

>NA|NA|TRBV18|TRBJ1-2
CASSPLESSNYGYTF
TGTGCCAGCTCACCACTGGAGAGTTCTAACTATGGCTACACCTTC
>TRBD2|NA|TRBV7-9|TRBJ2-1
CASSTGLAHEQFF
TGTGCCAGCAGCACGGGACTAGCTCATGAGCAGTTCTTC
>TRBD2|NA|TRBV2|TRBJ2-5
CASSEAGLGGLKTQYF
TGTGCCAGCAGTGAAGCGGGACTAGGAGGTTTAAAGACCCAGTACTTC
>NA|NA|TRBV7-9|TRBJ2-7
CASSLEQGSYEQYF
TGTGCCAGCAGCTTAGAGCAGGGATCCTACGAGCAGTACTTC
>NA|NA|TRBV10-2|TRBJ1-5
CASKINSNQPQHF
TGCGCCAGCAAAATTAATAGCAATCAGCCCCAGCATTTT
>NA|NA|TRBV25-1|TRBJ2-6
CASSPLISGANVLTF
TGTGCCAGCAGTCCCCTGATCTCTGGGGCCAACGTCCTGACTTTC
>NA|NA|TRBV28|TRBJ2-7
CASSLGATPTYEQYF
TGTGCCAGCAGTTTAGGGGCAACGCCAACCTACGAGCAGTACTTC
>TRBD1|once|TRBV6-6|TRBJ1-1
CASSRGLTDGITEAFF
TGTGCCAGCAGTAGGGGGCTGACAGACGGGATAACTGAAGCTTTCTTT
>TRBD2|NA|TRBV3-1/TRBV3-2|TRBJ2-2
CASSPRLAGNTGELFF
TGTGCCAGCAGCCCCCGACTAGCGGGAAACACCGGGGAGCTGTTTTTT
>NA|NA|TRBV11-3|TRBJ2-3
CASSLGHLGADTQYF
TGTGCCAGCAGCTTAGGTCACTTGGGGGCAGATACGCAGTATTTT
>NA|NA|TRBV27|TRBJ1-1
CASTSTGKAFF
TGTGCCAGCACTAGCACAGGGAAGGCTTTCTTT
>TRBD1|NA|TRBV18|TRBJ1-1
CASSRQGPNTEAFF
TGTGCCAGCTCCAGACAGGGTCCCAACACTGAAGCTTTCTTT
>NA|NA|TRBV6-2/TRBV6-3|TRBJ2-7
CASSYSRRGGEQYF
TGTGCCAGCAGTTACTCGCGCAGGGGGGGCGAGCAGTACTTC
>TRBD2|once|TRBV5-1|TRBJ2-7
CASSLAEVGTSGGEQYF
TGCGCCAGCAGCTTGGCGGAGGTCGGGACTAGCGGGGGAGAGCAGTACTTC
>NA|NA|TRBV19|TRBJ2-1
CASSKSHYSGLEQFF
TGTGCCAGTAGTAAAAGCCATTATAGCGGTTTGGAGCAGTTCTTC
>NA|NA|TRBV9|TRBJ1-1
CASSVTPWAENTEAFF
TGTGCCAGCAGCGTAACCCCGTGGGCCGAGAACACTGAAGCTTTCTTT
>TRBD1|NA|TRBV5-5|TRBJ2-1
CASSLGGQASNEQFF
TGTGCCAGCAGCTTGGGGGGACAGGCTAGCAATGAGCAGTTCTTC
>NA|NA|TRBV5-5|TRBJ1-1
CASSLDGENTEAFF
TGTGCCAGCAGCTTAGACGGCGAGAACACTGAAGCTTTCTTT
>NA|NA|TRBV4-1|TRBJ2-7
CASSQVGQHHEQYF
TGCGCCAGCAGCCAAGTAGGACAGCACCACGAGCAGTACTTC
>TRBD2|NA|TRBV4-3|TRBJ2-1
CASSPGTSGVGEQFF
TGCGCCAGCAGCCCCGGGACTAGCGGTGTGGGTGAGCAGTTCTTC
>NA|NA|TRBV21-1|TRBJ1-1
CASSKERAMNTEAFF
TGTGCCAGCAGCAAAGAGAGAGCGATGAACACTGAAGCTTTCTTT
>NA|NA|TRBV29-1|TRBJ2-1
CSVEEGVDEQFF
TGCAGCGTTGAAGAGGGGGTCGATGAGCAGTTCTTC
>NA|NA|TRBV30|TRBJ1-5
CAWSGRALNQPQHF
TGTGCCTGGAGTGGCAGGGCCCTCAATCAGCCCCAGCATTTT
>NA|NA|TRBV7-2|TRBJ2-1
CASSLELALDEQFF
TGTGCCAGCAGCTTAGAACTAGCCTTGGATGAGCAGTTCTTC
>NA|NA|TRBV4-3|TRBJ1-6
CASSQGSSLGTPLHF
TGCGCCAGCAGCCAAGGTTCCAGCTTGGGAACACCCCTCCACTTT
>NA|once|TRBV7-2|TRBJ2-4
CASSFDDSAKNIQYF
TGTGCCAGCAGCTTTGACGACTCAGCCAAAAACATTCAGTACTTC
>NA|NA|TRBV6-5|TRBJ2-7
CASSQVHEQYF
TGTGCCAGCAGCCAGGTACACGAGCAGTACTTC
>NA|NA|TRBV19|TRBJ1-1
CASRARDANTEAFF
TGTGCCAGTAGGGCCCGGGACGCGAACACTGAAGCTTTCTTT
>NA|once|TRBV12-3/TRBV12-4|TRBJ1-1
CASSLGVGEAFF
TGTGCCAGCAGTTTGGGGGTCGGTGAAGCTTTCTTT
>NA|NA|TRBV6-1|TRBJ2-7
CASSEKGAPYEQYF
TGTGCCAGCAGTGAAAAAGGGGCCCCTTACGAGCAGTACTTC
>TRBD1|NA|TRBV7-9|TRBJ1-1
CASSFRQGRLNTEAFF
TGTGCCAGCAGCTTCAGACAGGGAAGATTGAACACTGAAGCTTTCTTT
>TRBD2|NA|TRBV28|TRBJ2-1
CASSRFGGSQDEQFF
TGTGCCAGCAGTAGATTCGGGGGGTCCCAGGATGAGCAGTTCTTC
>NA|few|TRBV19|TRBJ1-1
CASTPHRDGTEAFF
TGTGCCAGTACCCCGCACAGGGACGGCACTGAAGCTTTCTTT
>NA|NA|TRBV30|TRBJ1-1
CAWKGVANTEAFF
TGTGCCTGGAAGGGGGTGGCGAACACTGAAGCTTTCTTT
>NA|NA|TRBV6-2/TRBV6-3|TRBJ1-2
CASSTGGTNYGYTF
TGTGCCAGCAGTACGGGCGGGACGAACTATGGCTACACCTTC
>TRBD1|few|TRBV2|TRBJ2-7
CASSGQGVNEQYF
TGTGCCAGCAGCGGACAGGGAGTCAACGAGCAGTACTTC
>TRBD2|NA|TRBV7-2|TRBJ2-7
CASSLSGTSGTYEQYF
TGTGCCAGCAGCTTATCCGGGACTAGCGGGACTTACGAGCAGTACTTC
>NA|NA|TRBV6-1|TRBJ2-4
CASSDGLRDIQYF
TGTGCCAGCAGTGACGGGCTGAGGGACATTCAGTACTTC
>TRBD1|NA|TRBV2|TRBJ1-5
CASNRDRGNSNQPQHF
TGTGCCAGCAACCGGGACAGGGGAAATAGCAATCAGCCCCAGCATTTT
>NA|NA|TRBV10-3|TRBJ2-2
CAIGPANTGELFF
TGTGCCATCGGGCCAGCGAACACCGGGGAGCTGTTTTTT
>NA|NA|TRBV9|TRBJ2-3
CASSVVDGTSTDTQYF
TGTGCCAGCAGCGTAGTGGACGGGACTAGCACAGATACGCAGTATTTT
>NA|NA|TRBV18|TRBJ1-3
CASSRTGSSGNTIYF
TGTGCCAGCTCACGAACAGGGAGCTCTGGAAACACCATATATTTT
>NA|NA|TRBV5-1|TRBJ2-1
CASRGGGDGQFF
TGCGCCAGCAGGGGGGGCGGCGACGGGCAGTTCTTC
>TRBD2|NA|TRBV19|TRBJ2-1
CASSIVKSGTSGASSYNEQFF
TGTGCCAGTAGTATAGTAAAATCCGGGACTAGCGGAGCGAGCTCCTACAATGAGCAGTTCTTC
>TRBD1|NA|TRBV5-4|TRBJ2-7
CASSPRQGPYEQYF
TGTGCCAGCAGCCCCCGACAGGGCCCATACGAGCAGTACTTC
>TRBD1|once|TRBV6-4|TRBJ1-4
CASRIPTGGSEELFF
TGTGCCAGCAGGATACCGACAGGGGGTTCGGAGGAACTGTTTTTT
>NA|NA|TRBV5-1|TRBJ1-1
CASSRQATNTEAFF
TGCGCCAGCAGCCGACAGGCAACGAACACTGAAGCTTTCTTT
>TRBD1|NA|TRBV6-6|TRBJ1-2
CASAGTGGENYGYTF
TGTGCCAGCGCCGGGACAGGGGGGGAAAACTATGGCTACACCTTC
>TRBD1|NA|TRBV5-5|TRBJ1-1
CASSFLDRGRTHYNEAFF
TGTGCCAGCAGCTTTTTGGACAGGGGGCGAACCCACTACAATGAAGCTTTCTTT
>TRBD2|NA|TRBV28|TRBJ2-2
CASSSTSGGTGELFF
TGTGCCAGCAGCTCGACTAGCGGGGGGACCGGGGAGCTGTTTTTT
>TRBD1|NA|TRBV3-1/TRBV3-2|TRBJ2-1
CASSPDRGNEQFF
TGTGCCAGCAGTCCCGACAGGGGCAATGAGCAGTTCTTC
>TRBD1|NA|TRBV5-1|TRBJ2-6
CASSSGTASGELTF
TGCGCCAGCAGCTCCGGGACAGCCTCAGGGGAGCTGACTTTC
>NA|NA|TRBV11-2|TRBJ2-3
CASSLATGGQYF
TGTGCCAGCAGCTTAGCGACTGGGGGGCAGTATTTT
>NA|once|TRBV6-6|TRBJ2-1
CASSLITGDEQFF
TGTGCCAGCAGTTTGATTACAGGAGATGAGCAGTTCTTC
>NA|NA|TRBV7-9|TRBJ2-7
CASSSGTTSYEQYF
TGTGCCAGCAGCTCCGGGACGACCTCCTACGAGCAGTACTTC